This T cell receptor beta chain derives from a study of shared clonotypes between healthy human individuals. V was clipped by 1 base and J by 2 bases, with 11 bases between them. The germline CDR1 and CDR2 sequences are SNHLY and FYNNEI. CDR3 length: 15 amino acids. The method was immunoSEQ multiplex PCR; TCRdb's version includes in-frame clones alone and lacks a portion of them. The data contain roughly 1,800,000 clones, roughly 94% of them singletons. Naive CD8 populations comprised CD45RO-negative cells positively selected for CCR7, excluding terminally differentiated effector memory CD45RA+ cells. Study-wide results and caveats: Compared with clonotypes that all four donors shared, non-shared clonotypes had lower generation probabilities.

As regards this clone: Its target is not known.

This receptor was taken from a man between 18 and 35 years old in good health. Source material: naive CD8+ T cells sorted from blood. This chain uses TRBV2 with TRBJ2-5; no clear D. The CDR3 DNA sequence: TGTGCCAGCAGTGAAGTGGCAGGCCAGCAAGAGACCCAGTACTTC. The encoded protein is CASSEVAGQQETQYF.